This passage covers 26 T cell receptor beta chains from one sample sequenced in a study of graft-versus-host responses after intestinal transplantation. Profiling relied on immunoSEQ multiplex PCR, and the TCRdb table lists in-frame clones only, not all of them. The data show tens of thousands of clones, about nine tenths seen once. Specimen: bone marrow, collected approximately 740 days after intestinal transplantation. Receptors were obtained from a human patient who received an intestinal transplant, so some T cells may come from the graft donor.

The chain links TRBV6-6 to TRBJ1-2; no reliable D call. The V end was cut by 2 bases, the J end by 0 bases, with 7 bases between. The germline CDR1 and CDR2 sequences are MNHNY and SVGAGI (reference sequence). The CDR3 covers 14 residues. DNA of the CDR3: TGTGCCAGCAGTTACGGGCGACCTAACTATGGCTACACCTTC. The encoded protein is CASSYGRPNYGYTF.

The V gene is TRBV4-1, the J gene TRBJ2-3; possibly TRBD1 for D (5 bases). The CDR3 totals 13 residues. Trimming left V 4 bases short and J 5 bases short, with 10 bases between. CDR1 is MGHRA and CDR2 is YSYEKL in the germline V gene. CDR3 DNA: TGCGCCAGCAGCCCTTACCAGGGAGATACGCAGTATTTT. Translation: CASSPYQGDTQYF.

The chain is built from TRBV7-2 and TRBJ2-5; a weak D match, TRBD2 (7 bases). Germline CDR1 and CDR2: SGHTA and FQGNSA. The CDR3 is made up of 16 amino acids. The V gene lost 4 bases and the J gene lost 2 bases, with 17 bases spanning the gap. CDR3 in amino acids: CASSSQTRGGQETQYF. In DNA form, the CDR3 reads TGTGCCAGCAGCTCCCAGACTAGGGGGGGGCAAGAGACCCAGTACTTC.

This chain links TRBV13 with TRBJ2-5, with D unresolved. The end of the DNA is better explained by TRBJ2-7, so the J call may be wrong. CDR1 PRHDT and CDR2 FYEKMQ come from the germline V gene (reference sequence). CDR3 length equals 13 residues. The CDR3 sequence is CASSFEESYEQYF. CDR3 in DNA: TGTGCCAGCAGCTTTGAGGAATCCTACGAGCAGTACTTC.

The chain is built from TRBV2 and TRBJ2-5, with D maybe TRBD2 (5 bases). The V gene lost 0 bases and the J gene lost 0 bases, with 8 bases spanning the gap. This CDR3 comprises 15 residues. The germline CDR1 and CDR2 sequences are SNHLY and FYNNEI. Here the CDR3 DNA reads TGTGCCAGCAGTGAAGCGAGGGAGTACCAAGAGACCCAGTACTTC. Translating it yields CASSEAREYQETQYF.

V is TRBV4-1 and J is TRBJ1-1, with unresolved D. V lost 0 bases and J lost 4, with 6 bases in between. The CDR3 is 13 residues long. Germline V CDR1 and CDR2: MGHRA, YSYEKL. CDR3 loop: CASSQDVGTEAFF. In DNA, the CDR3 is TGCGCCAGCAGCCAAGATGTTGGCACTGAAGCTTTCTTT.

V is TRBV5-1 and J is TRBJ2-7, with 12 bases matching TRBD1. Germline assignment: CDR1 SGHRS and CDR2 YFSETQ. This CDR3 has 15 amino acids. V was clipped by 4 bases and J by 5 bases; unmatched bases: 7. The CDR3 DNA is TGCGCCAGCAGCCCCGGGACAGGGGGCTACGACGAGCAGTACTTC. Residues: CASSPGTGGYDEQYF.

The gene calls are TRBV15 and TRBJ2-5; 10 bases match TRBD2. Germline CDR1 is LNHNV and CDR2 is YYDKDF (reference sequence). V dropped 0 bases and J dropped 4; count of bases not matched to a gene: 2. CDR3 size: 15 residues. The CDR3: CATSREAGGPETQYF. CDR3 sequence (DNA): TGTGCCACCAGCAGAGAAGCGGGGGGGCCAGAGACCCAGTACTTC.

This clone was seen a handful of times. The CDR3 DNA reads TGTGCCACCAGCAGAGATGGCGATCAGGCCTACAATGAGCAGTTCTTC. It codes for CATSRDGDQAYNEQFF. This chain links TRBV15 with TRBJ2-1; D not resolved. CDR1 is LNHNV and CDR2 is YYDKDF in the germline V gene (reference sequence). Deletions cut 0 bases from V and 2 bases from J, with 11 bases between. The length of the CDR3 is 16 residues.

The rearrangement joins TRBV4-1 to TRBJ1-5; D unresolved. V lost 1 base to trimming and J lost 0 bases, with 1 base between them. There are 13 residues in the CDR3. Germline V gene sequence: CDR1 MGHRA, CDR2 YSYEKL. CDR3 loop: CASSQASNQPQHF. CDR3 nucleotide sequence: TGCGCCAGCAGCCAAGCTAGCAATCAGCCCCAGCATTTT.

This clone was observed a handful of times. The chain links TRBV7-3 to TRBJ2-3; 7 nucleotides agree with TRBD2. Germline values: CDR1 SGHTA, CDR2 FQGTGA. The length of the CDR3 is 15 residues. Losses at the gene ends were 2 bases for V and 1 base for J; bases not matched to a gene: 3. CDR3 loop: CASSLPAGGTDTQYF. The CDR3 DNA reads TGTGCCAGCAGCTTACCCGCGGGGGGCACAGATACGCAGTATTTT.

This sequence joins TRBV7-9 and TRBJ2-5; 7 bases align to TRBD2. Germline trimming cut 11 bases from V and 3 bases from J; bases unmatched to any gene: 9. The CDR3 is made up of 13 amino acids. Per the germline V gene, CDR1 is SEHNR and CDR2 is FQNEAQ (reference sequence). CDR3 residues: CAARGGMEETQYF. The CDR3 region has the DNA TGTGCCGCCCGGGGAGGGATGGAAGAGACCCAGTACTTC.

The rearrangement uses TRBV11-2 and TRBJ1-1, with a tentative D call TRBD1 (5 bases). CDR3 length: 15 residues. The ends were cut back, 5 bases at V and 0 bases at J, with 13 bases in the middle. Germline values: CDR1 SGHAT, CDR2 FQNNGV. CDR3 sequence reads: CASSQKQDLNTEAFF. CDR3 in DNA: TGTGCCAGCAGCCAAAAACAGGATTTGAACACTGAAGCTTTCTTT.

The chain recombines TRBV9 with TRBJ2-7; D is undetermined. Trimming took 4 bases from V and 4 from J, leaving 9 bases between them. There are 12 residues in the CDR3. From germline, CDR1 is SGDLS and CDR2 YYNGEE. CDR3 bases: TGTGCCAGCAGCCCTTGGGGATACGAGCAGTACTTC. It translates to CASSPWGYEQYF.

V and J are TRBV2 and TRBJ2-1; 10 bases fit TRBD2. V gave up 2 bases and J gave up 8 bases; unmatched junction bases: 6. Germline CDR1 SNHLY, CDR2 FYNNEI. CDR3 length: 15 residues. The CDR3: CASSESSGSPDEQFF. DNA of the CDR3: TGTGCCAGCAGTGAATCTAGCGGGAGCCCCGATGAGCAGTTCTTC.

The CDR3 DNA reads as TGCGCCAGCAGCTTAACTTTGGGGGACTACTACGAGCAGTACTTC. Residues: CASSLTLGDYYEQYF. This rearrangement joins TRBV5-1 to TRBJ2-7; 7 positions match TRBD2. With V trimmed by 2 bases and J by 3 bases, 8 bases remained unmatched. CDR3 length: 15 residues. Germline V gives CDR1 SGHRS, CDR2 YFSETQ.

J is TRBJ1-1 and V is TRBV7-6; D is unresolved. CDR3 size: 13 residues. The V gene lost 3 bases and the J gene lost 0 bases, with 5 bases spanning the gap. Germline V gene data show CDR1 as SGHVS and CDR2 as FNYEAQ. CDR3: CASSLRLNTEAFF. The CDR3 nucleotides are TGTGCCAGCAGCTTGAGGCTGAACACTGAAGCTTTCTTT.

This clone was seen once. The genes are TRBV7-2 and TRBJ2-7; TRBD1 aligns across 10 bases. Unmatched junction bases numbered 3, after V lost 0 bases and J lost 7 bases. From germline, CDR1 is SGHTA and CDR2 FQGNSA. The CDR3 spans 14 residues. The CDR3 nucleotides read TGTGCCAGCAGCTTAGCGGGACAGGGGAGAGAGCAGTACTTC. This translates into CASSLAGQGREQYF.

A note on this clone: Mismatch with germline at one junction end may stem from a read error. V usage is TRBV11-2 and J usage is TRBJ2-4; 9 bases are a match to TRBD1. CDR1 and CDR2 from the germline V gene are SGHAT and FQNNGV. The CDR3 contains 15 residues. CDR3 in amino acids: CAGSPRDRVKNIQYF. CDR3 coding DNA: TGTGCCGGCAGCCCCCGGGACAGGGTCAAAAACATTCAGTACTTC.

V is TRBV5-1 and J is TRBJ1-1, with D unclear. The CDR3 consists of 15 residues. V lost 2 bases to trimming and J lost 2 bases, with 13 bases between them. Germline lookup yields CDR1 SGHRS and CDR2 YFSETQ. CDR3 sequence: CASSFFRQTNTEAFF. The CDR3 DNA reads TGCGCCAGCAGCTTTTTCCGCCAAACAAACACTGAAGCTTTCTTT.

CDR3 in DNA: TGCGCCAGCAGCTTACCTGGACTAGCGGGGTTTAGTGAGCAGTTCTTC. This encodes CASSLPGLAGFSEQFF. J is TRBJ2-1 and V is TRBV5-1; TRBD2 matches at 12 bases. After removal of 2 bases from V and 9 bases from J, the junction contained 9 bases not matched to a gene. CDR1 SGHRS and CDR2 YFSETQ come from the germline V gene. This CDR3 contains 16 residues.

The rearrangement joins TRBV7-9 to TRBJ1-6; D gene uncertain. Germline CDR1 SEHNR, CDR2 FQNEAQ (reference sequence). The ends were cut back, 2 bases at V and 0 bases at J, with 11 bases in the middle. The CDR3 length is 17 residues. CDR3 amino acids: CASSLSGSLSYNSPLHF. The CDR3 DNA follows: TGTGCCAGCAGCTTATCGGGCAGTCTCTCCTATAATTCACCCCTCCACTTT.

The chain carries TRBV9 and TRBJ2-2, with a tentative D call TRBD2 (6 bases). There are 12 residues in the CDR3. The germline V gene encodes CDR1 SGDLS and CDR2 YYNGEE. V lost 5 bases, J lost 4 bases, and 6 bases lay in between. CDR3 in amino acids: CASRTSTGELFF. CDR3 coding DNA: TGTGCCAGCAGGACTAGCACCGGGGAGCTGTTTTTT.

This clone was picked up one time. This rearrangement joins TRBV9 to TRBJ2-3; D is possibly TRBD1 (6 bases). V was cut by 3 bases and J by 0 bases, with 14 bases left in between. Per germline, CDR1 SGDLS and CDR2 YYNGEE. The CDR3 contains 16 residues. The CDR3: CASSAGQTPSTDTQYF. DNA for the CDR3: TGTGCCAGCAGCGCAGGACAGACACCTAGCACAGATACGCAGTATTTT.

The rearrangement joins TRBV5-4 to TRBJ1-1; tentatively, D is TRBD1 (6 bases). This CDR3 region has 14 residues. V lost 3 bases to trimming and J lost 6 bases, with 15 bases between them. Germline V lookup: CDR1 SGHNT, CDR2 YYREEE (reference sequence). The CDR3 DNA is TGTGCCAGCAGCTCAGGGAGCAGGGGCGCTGAAGCTTTCTTT. Protein sequence: CASSSGSRGAEAFF.

The V and J genes are TRBV19 and TRBJ1-5, with D perhaps TRBD1 (6 bases). The germline V gene has CDR1 LNHDA and CDR2 SQIVND (reference sequence). Trimming pared 3 bases from V and 1 base from J, leaving 19 bases between. The CDR3 runs 18 residues. CDR3 sequence reads: CASSIPPGGGKSNQPQHF. As DNA, the CDR3 is TGTGCCAGTAGTATTCCTCCCGGGGGCGGTAAAAGCAATCAGCCCCAGCATTTT. The variable domain in full, with the rest retrieved from reference TRBV19 and TRBJ1-5, is DGGITQSPKYLFRKEGQNVTLSCEQNLNHDAMYWYRQDPGQGLRLIYYSQIVNDFQKGDIAEGYSVSREKKESFPLTVTSAQKNPTAFYLCASSIPPGGGKSNQPQHFGDGTRLSIL.